This record concerns one T cell receptor (beta chain) sequence. This clone came up a few times. This receptor's antigen is unknown. The input lacks base qualities; no much larger clone sits a single base away. The data belong to a study of vaccination effects on CD4 cells after COVID-19 (dated 2022 in TCRdb). Looking at the study overall: Participants received two doses of either the BNT162b2 or the mRNA-1273 mRNA SARS-CoV-2 vaccine. In both COVID-19 convalescent patients and infection-naive vaccine recipients, the study compared SARS-CoV-2 spike-specific CD4+ TCR repertoires from before mRNA vaccination with those from after it. In the study, cultures from other donors were sequenced using the Oncomine TCR Beta short-read assay on an Illumina iSeq 100. The full study included over 8 COVID-19 convalescent patients and a handful of SARS-CoV-2-naive healthy vaccine recipients. The paper's findings and limits, for the study overall: Both infection-induced and vaccine-induced clones contracted markedly at late post-vaccination timepoints, which is consistent with waning T cell responses. In healthy vaccine recipients, vaccine-induced clones were almost all SARS-CoV-2 mono-reactive, with only 1 of 255 being cross-reactive with common cold coronaviruses. Limitations of the study were the small number of convalescent patients and the absence of early post-infection timepoints.

CDR1 and CDR2 were assigned from the germline V gene as MGHRA and YSYEKL. The CDR3 starts with the cysteine, ends with the phenylalanine, and has 15 residues. The DNA shown is the 45-base CDR3, in frame from base 1. For this chain, trimming is 4 bases at the V end and 0 bases at the J end, and the number of junction bases without a gene match is 6. The protocol used for the library was the immunoSEQ multiplex PCR assay. DNA from the cultured, isolated CD4+ T cells was subjected to TCR beta CDR3 sequencing. Per the source publication's procedure: Non-productive TCR sequences were removed and reads were trimmed to the CDR3 region, keeping CDR3s of at least 7 amino acids. Antigen-specific clonotypes were identified using the MANAFEST web app by comparison of expansion in peptide wells against reference cultures. Positive clones required FDR<0.05 expansion versus reference and all other wells, odds ratio above 5, and frequency above 0.1% in two replicate wells. Clonotypes significantly expanded in SARS-CoV-2 spike wells and in at least one common cold coronavirus spike condition were defined as cross-reactive. CDR3 similarity was assessed by Levenshtein distance using the stringdist R package, and unrooted trees were constructed with ape in R 3.6.1. The table comes from immuneACCESS by way of TCRdb, which keeps in-frame sequences with V and J called. Part of the clones is missing from these tables; in studies checked, under half for an unresolved V gene and the rest for unknown reasons. V and J calls and clone size are copied from that table; D and trimming were computed from the DNA. This sample comprises 20,000 to 25,000 clones, 60% to 70% of them detected only once. Of the sample, roughly 11% falls within the top ten clones.

The ViraFEST assay stimulated PBMC with viral peptide pools and then used TCR sequencing to identify antigen-specific CD4+ T cell clonotypes by expansion. After less than 13 days of culture, CD4+ T cells were isolated with the EasySep CD4+ T cell isolation kit. None of the healthy vaccine recipients had a prior SARS-CoV-2 infection, which was confirmed by nucleocapsid antibody tests that came back negative both before and after vaccination. Approximately 2 million PBMC per well were cultured in IMDM with 5% human AB serum, roughly 10 IU/ml IL-2 and gentamicin, plus 10 ug/ml peptides. Half of the culture medium was replaced with fresh IL-2-containing medium on days 3 and 7. Unless noted otherwise, every peptide stimulation condition was grown in triplicate wells. PBMC were separated from whole blood using Ficoll-Paque Plus gradient centrifugation and were then either cryopreserved at -140C or used fresh. The overlapping peptide pools covered the spike proteins of SARS-CoV-2 as well as those of the common cold coronaviruses HCoV-NL63, HCoV-OC43 and HCoV-229E. The QIAamp micro DNA kit was used to extract genomic DNA from the cultured CD4+ T cells.

Sequencing was performed on CD4+ T cells from PBMCs cultured with HCoV-NL63 spike peptides, taken before COVID-19 vaccination. In the paper's terms, the cell subset or site label means: HCoV-NL63 spike overlapping peptide pool stimulation. This sequence was found in a human donor who received a COVID-19 vaccine. The chain is made from TRBV4-1 and TRBJ2-7; 7 central nucleotides agree with TRBD1. The CDR3 reads CASSPGQTPSYEQYF. The DNA sequence is TGCGCCAGCAGCCCGGGACAGACTCCCTCCTACGAGCAGTACTTC.